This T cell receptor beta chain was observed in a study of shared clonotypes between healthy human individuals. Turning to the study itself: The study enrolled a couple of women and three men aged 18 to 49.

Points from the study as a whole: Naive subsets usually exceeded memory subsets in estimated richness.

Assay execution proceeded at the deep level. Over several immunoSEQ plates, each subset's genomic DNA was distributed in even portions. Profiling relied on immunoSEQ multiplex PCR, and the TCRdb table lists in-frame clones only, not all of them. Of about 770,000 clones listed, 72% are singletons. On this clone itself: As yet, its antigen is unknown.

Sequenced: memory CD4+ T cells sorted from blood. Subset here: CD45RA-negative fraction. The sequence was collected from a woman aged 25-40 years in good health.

CDR3 amino acids: CASSSVLHLETQYF. CDR3 DNA: TGTGCCAGCAGTTCCGTCCTCCACCTAGAGACCCAGTACTTC. The J gene is TRBJ2-5, the V gene TRBV27; D is unresolved. This CDR3 contains 14 residues. Trimming cost V 4 bases and J 4 bases, with 13 bases left between them. Germline loops: CDR1 MNHEY, CDR2 SMNVEV (reference sequence).